This T cell receptor (beta chain) was retrieved from a study of breast tumors, draining lymph nodes, adjacent tissues. Breast cancer patients provided tissue from their axillary draining lymph nodes. Study-wide results and limits: Compared with basal-like, luminal-like tumors shared significantly more repertoire with nontumor tissue. Compared with lymph nodes, tumors were less diverse; compared with nontumor tissue, more. The lymph node origin of tumor T cells was framed as consistent with a hypothesis, not demonstrated.

This clonotype was seen at least ten times. Its specificity is not known. TCRdb fed the multiplex PCR reads into MiXCR, producing one record per CDR3 protein. This sample has over 130,000 distinct CDR3 sequences; around a third occur once, and the top ten carry around 2.5%. Germline CDR1 reads SQVTM; CDR2 reads ANQGSEA. V was cut by 4 bases and J by 3 bases, with 10 bases left in between. This CDR3 region has 12 residues. This clonotype was obtained from a female donor with breast cancer. Some clones in this sample may be carry-over from other donors' samples. The V and J genes are TRBV29-1 and TRBJ2-7; possibly TRBD2 for D (5 bases). Input material: axillary lymph node tissue. CDR3: CSVGEGIYEQYF. The CDR3 bases are TGCAGCGTTGGCGAGGGTATCTACGAGCAGTACTTC.